These 13 T cell receptor beta chains were all obtained from the same sample, sequenced in a study of cytomegalovirus exposure and HLA in healthy donors. Here immunoSEQ multiplex PCR was the method, and the copy in TCRdb shows in-frame clones only, minus some. The sample consists of 250,000 to 400,000 clones, approximately 91% of them appearing once. What was sequenced was PBMCs. All receptors derive from a man aged 30-40 years in good health and CMV-seronegative.

V and J are TRBV30 and TRBJ2-7; D is unclear. CDR1 is GTSNPN, CDR2 SVGIG, per germline (reference sequence). Trimming left V 0 bases short and J 1 base short, with 10 bases between. This CDR3 has 14 residues. CDR3 sequence (DNA): TGTGCCTGGAGTGTGCTAGACCAATCCTACGAGCAGTACTTC. Its translation is CAWSVLDQSYEQYF.

J is TRBJ2-2 and V is TRBV4-1; the D gene is possibly TRBD1 (5 bases). This CDR3 spans 16 amino acids. With 4 bases removed from V and 5 bases from J, the gap between germline ends came to 17 bases. Per germline, CDR1 MGHRA and CDR2 YSYEKL. Here the CDR3 reads CASSPLQDPSTGELFF. CDR3 bases: TGCGCCAGCAGCCCCTTACAGGACCCCTCGACCGGGGAGCTGTTTTTT.

The rearrangement joins TRBV5-1 to TRBJ2-7; 11 nucleotides agree with TRBD1. V lost 4 bases, J lost 5 bases, and 5 bases stayed unmatched. This CDR3 has 14 residues. From germline, CDR1 is SGHRS and CDR2 YFSETQ. The CDR3 bases are TGCGCCAGCAGCACCGGGACAGGGGGTAACGAGCAGTACTTC. Its translation is CASSTGTGGNEQYF.

In this sample, this clone turned up once. Other DNA sequences in this sample translate to the same CDR3. The V and J genes are TRBV5-1 and TRBJ2-2; the D is unclear. Germline lookup yields CDR1 SGHRS and CDR2 YFSETQ. The CDR3 runs to 13 residues. The V and J ends lost 0 bases and 5 bases respectively, with 5 bases between them. This CDR3 reads CASSLAGTGELFF. In nucleotides, the CDR3 is TGCGCCAGCAGCTTGGCAGGTACCGGGGAGCTGTTTTTT.

This sequence joins TRBV18 and TRBJ1-6, with TRBD1 identical over 7 bases. Unmatched junction bases numbered 15, after V lost 0 bases and J lost 10 bases. The CDR3 covers 18 residues. Germline V CDR1 and CDR2: KGHSH, LQKENI. The CDR3 nucleotides read TGTGCCAGCTCACCACCGATCAAGGGGGCTAACCAGGTCTCACCCCTCCACTTT. It is translated as CASSPPIKGANQVSPLHF.

This clone occurred once. The chain combines TRBV7-9 with TRBJ1-2, with 7 bases identical to TRBD1. The CDR3 is 15 residues long. Germline V gene lookup returns CDR1 SEHNR and CDR2 FQNEAQ (reference sequence). The V and J ends lost 6 bases and 6 bases, in that order; junction bases with no gene match: 13. The CDR3 reads CASSSQPTGYHGYTF. CDR3 nucleotide sequence: TGTGCCAGCAGTAGTCAGCCGACAGGGTATCATGGCTACACCTTC.

The chain recombines TRBV11-2 with TRBJ2-3; 8 bases line up with TRBD1. The junction had 8 bases not matched to a gene; V was cut back by 5 bases and J by 1 base. Germline values: CDR1 SGHAT, CDR2 FQNNGV. This CDR3 spans 16 amino acids. The CDR3 DNA reads TGTGCCAGCAGCCGGCTCGGACAGGGCGGCACAGATACGCAGTATTTT. Its translation is CASSRLGQGGTDTQYF.

The V call is TRBV13, the J call TRBJ1-1, with TRBD1 identical over 7 bases. The V and J ends lost 3 bases and 3 bases, in that order; junction bases with no gene match: 7. The CDR3 is 15 amino acids. Germline lookup yields CDR1 PRHDT and CDR2 FYEKMQ (reference sequence). Here the CDR3 DNA reads TGTGCCAGCAGCTTCCTCGACAGGGAGGACACTGAAGCTTTCTTT. Encoded protein: CASSFLDREDTEAFF.

As for this clone: Other DNA sequences within the sample encode an identical CDR3. This chain links TRBV5-4 with TRBJ2-3; tentative D call: TRBD1 (6 bases). Trimming shortened V by 1 base and J by 3 bases, and 9 bases separated the two germline ends. The CDR3 runs to 14 residues. The germline CDR1 and CDR2 sequences are SGHNT and YYREEE (reference sequence). The CDR3 here is CASSLSRGTDTQYF. In DNA form, the CDR3 reads TGTGCCAGCAGCTTGAGTAGGGGGACAGATACGCAGTATTTT.

The chain recombines TRBV6-5 with TRBJ1-6; 7 bases fit TRBD1. CDR1 MNHEY and CDR2 SVGAGI come from the germline V gene. V lost 5 bases and J lost 7; bases outside the gene matches: 8. The CDR3 is 15 amino acids. The CDR3 loop reads CASSNRGVRNSPLHF. CDR3 nucleotides: TGTGCCAGCAGTAACAGGGGTGTCAGGAATTCACCCCTCCACTTT.

The chain carries TRBV30 and TRBJ2-2, with a possible D match to TRBD1 (5 bases). Trimming took 3 bases from V and 1 from J, leaving 6 bases between them. Germline V gene data show CDR1 as GTSNPN and CDR2 as SVGIG (reference sequence). CDR3 size: 13 residues. CDR3 sequence reads: CAWSTGNTGELFF. CDR3 coding DNA: TGTGCCTGGAGCACAGGGAACACCGGGGAGCTGTTTTTT.

This clone was seen more than once but under ten times. The V call is TRBV10-2, the J call TRBJ1-6, with D perhaps matching TRBD1 (6 bases). This CDR3 spans 13 amino acids. Germline V CDR1 and CDR2: WSHSY, SAAADI. The V gene lost 8 bases and the J gene lost 5 bases, with 10 bases spanning the gap. The CDR3 loop reads CASRQDHNSPLHF. CDR3 DNA sequence: TGCGCCAGCCGACAGGACCATAATTCACCCCTCCACTTT.

V gene TRBV7-2 combines with J gene TRBJ2-3, with 12 bases lining up with TRBD2. Germline assignment: CDR1 SGHTA and CDR2 FQGNSA. The CDR3 runs to 17 residues. V was pared by 4 bases and J by 3 bases, with 8 bases of the junction left unmatched. CDR3 bases: TGTGCCAGCAGCTCAAGGGTACTAGCGGGGGGTACAGATACGCAGTATTTT. Translation: CASSSRVLAGGTDTQYF.